Shown below are 25 T cell receptor beta chains from a single sample sequenced in a study of shared clonotypes between healthy human individuals. Clones were read by immunoSEQ multiplex PCR, and TCRdb kept only the in-frame ones, dropping some. Of 950,000 to 1,200,000 clones in the sample, roughly 80% were seen once. The material sequenced was memory CD4+ T cells from PBMCs. Subset specified: CD45RA-negative fraction. All receptors come from a man aged 18 to 35 in good health. Some clones in this sample may be carry-over from other donors' samples.

The CDR3 is CASSPWTATYEQYF. In DNA form, the CDR3 reads TGTGCCAGCAGCCCTTGGACAGCTACTTACGAGCAGTACTTC. The J gene is TRBJ2-7, the V gene TRBV7-9, with a possible D match to TRBD1 (6 bases). The CDR3 is made up of 14 amino acids. Germline V gene lookup returns CDR1 SEHNR and CDR2 FQNEAQ (reference sequence). Trimming removed 5 bases from V and 4 bases from J, with 15 bases in between.

The rearrangement links TRBV5-1 to TRBJ2-7; 11 positions match TRBD2. With 2 bases clipped from V and 6 bases from J, the junction kept 7 bases outside the gene matches. The CDR3 contains 15 residues. CDR1 and CDR2 (germline): SGHRS, YFSETQ. CDR3 region: CASSFIAGGPGEQYF. CDR3 DNA sequence: TGCGCCAGCAGCTTTATAGCGGGAGGGCCAGGCGAGCAGTACTTC.

This chain uses TRBV11-3 with TRBJ2-3; D gene uncertain. Germline V gene sequence: CDR1 SGHNT, CDR2 YENEEA. V gave up 5 bases and J gave up 1 base, with 10 bases separating them. The CDR3 sequence is 14 residues long. CDR3 DNA sequence: TGTGCCAGCAGCCTCCGGTGGGGCACAGATACGCAGTATTTT. It yields the protein CASSLRWGTDTQYF.

The V call is TRBV11-2, the J call TRBJ2-5, with D perhaps TRBD2 (5 bases). Trimming removed 4 bases at V and 4 bases at J, with 19 bases between. CDR1 is SGHAT, CDR2 FQNNGV, per germline. This CDR3 spans 16 amino acids. The CDR3, as DNA: TGTGCCAGCAGCTCTAGGCTCATGGGGAGTGGAGAGACCCAGTACTTC. Translated: CASSSRLMGSGETQYF.

Turning to this clone: The sample has other DNA sequences that encode this CDR3 too. The gene calls are TRBV7-2 and TRBJ2-5; TRBD2 agrees at 7 bases. The CDR3 has 14 residues. The junction had 5 bases not matched to a gene; V was cut back by 5 bases and J by 2 bases. Germline-derived CDR1 and CDR2 are SGHTA and FQGNSA. The CDR3 nucleotides are TGTGCCAGCAGCCCCCGACTAGCTCAAGAGACCCAGTACTTC. Translation: CASSPRLAQETQYF.

The gene calls are TRBV4-3 and TRBJ2-3; D is unresolved. Germline V gene sequence: CDR1 LGHNA, CDR2 YSLEER. The CDR3 loop spans 14 amino acids. Trimming stripped 4 bases from V and 4 bases from J, with 12 bases between. The CDR3 nucleotides are TGCGCCAGCAGCCCGCAGGTCCGATCAGATACGCAGTATTTT. It encodes CASSPQVRSDTQYF.

J is TRBJ2-7 and V is TRBV10-3, with 10 bases matching TRBD1. The CDR3 length is 15 residues. Germline-derived CDR1 and CDR2 are ENHRY and SYGVKD. J gave up 2 bases and V 2 bases, and 3 bases lay outside the gene matches. The DNA of the CDR3 is TGTGCCATCAGTGAGGGACAGGGGGTTCCCTACGAGCAGTACTTC. Translating gives CAISEGQGVPYEQYF.

This chain links TRBV7-3 with TRBJ1-2; 11 nucleotides line up with TRBD1. This CDR3 comprises 14 residues. CDR1 is SGHTA, CDR2 FQGTGA, per germline. V lost 5 bases to trimming and J lost 4 bases; unmatched junction nucleotides: 3. For the CDR3, the DNA is TGTGCCAGCAGCCCCGGGACAGGGGGCTATGGCTACACCTTC. Translating gives CASSPGTGGYGYTF.

The chain couples TRBV29-1 to TRBJ2-1; 13 bases are a match to TRBD2. CDR3 size: 17 residues. The germline gives CDR1 SQVTM, CDR2 ANQGSEA. Trimming cost V 6 bases and J 6 bases; bases outside gene matches: 14. CDR3 residues: CSVVVGLAGVRGNEQFF. As DNA, the CDR3 is TGCAGCGTGGTGGTTGGACTAGCGGGAGTGCGTGGCAATGAGCAGTTCTTC.

As concerns this clone: The sample contains more than one DNA sequence encoding this CDR3. This chain connects TRBV7-2 to TRBJ2-2; maybe TRBD1 (5 bases). V was cut by 2 bases and J by 8 bases, with 12 bases left in between. This CDR3 contains 14 residues. Germline CDR1 reads SGHTA; CDR2 reads FQGNSA. The CDR3 bases are TGTGCCAGCAGCTTATCTGGGGCCACGGGGGAGCTGTTTTTT. It specifies CASSLSGATGELFF.

The chain couples TRBV2 to TRBJ1-1; the D gene is possibly TRBD1 (5 bases). The CDR3 runs 14 residues. CDR1 is SNHLY and CDR2 is FYNNEI in the germline V gene. Between the trimmed V and J ends, which lost 4 bases and 6 bases, there was a span of 15 bases. The CDR3 sequence is CASSGQLAAAEAFF. The CDR3 nucleotides are TGTGCCAGCAGTGGACAGCTTGCCGCAGCTGAAGCTTTCTTT.

This clone was detected only once. The chain combines TRBV2 with TRBJ2-3; D might be TRBD2 (6 bases). Germline values: CDR1 SNHLY, CDR2 FYNNEI. The CDR3 is 16 amino acids. Trimming left V 4 bases short and J 2 bases short, with 16 bases between. DNA for the CDR3: TGTGCCAGCAGTGTCCGGGCGGGATGGGACACAGATACGCAGTATTTT. Translation gives CASSVRAGWDTDTQYF.

V gene TRBV2 combines with J gene TRBJ2-1, with 12 bases that match TRBD2. Germline values: CDR1 SNHLY, CDR2 FYNNEI. The CDR3 extends over 15 amino acids. V trimming: 5 bases; J trimming: 6 bases; junction bases outside the gene matches: 5. Here the CDR3 DNA reads TGTGCCAGCAGTTCCGGACTAGCGGGATCCAATGAGCAGTTCTTC. This codes for CASSSGLAGSNEQFF. The full variable domain, completed using reference TRBV2 and TRBJ2-1, is EPEVTQTPSHQVTQMGQEVILRCVPISNHLYFYWYRQILGQKVEFLVSFYNNEISEKSEIFDDQFSVERPDGSNFTLKIRSTKLEDSAMYFCASSSGLAGSNEQFFGPGTRLTVL.

About this clone itself: This same CDR3 is encoded by further DNA sequences in the sample. This sequence joins TRBV5-1 and TRBJ1-5; D not resolved. CDR3 length: 15 amino acids. V was trimmed by 0 bases and J by 0 bases, leaving 7 bases between them. Germline loops: CDR1 SGHRS, CDR2 YFSETQ. The CDR3 sequence: CASSLEGYSNQPQHF. For the CDR3, the DNA is TGCGCCAGCAGCTTGGAAGGATATAGCAATCAGCCCCAGCATTTT.

The CDR3 reads CASSSVGLSSYEQYF. CDR3 DNA sequence: TGTGCCAGCAGTTCGGTTGGGCTGAGCTCCTACGAGCAGTACTTC. The chain employs TRBV28 and TRBJ2-7; D uncertain. Trimming pared 4 bases from V and 0 bases from J, leaving 13 bases between. This CDR3 is 15 amino acids long. CDR1 MDHEN and CDR2 SYDVKM come from the germline V gene.

On this clone: This may be a read error, as it is one base from a much larger clone. V and J are TRBV7-3 and TRBJ2-3; 7 bases match TRBD1. Unmatched junction bases numbered 5, after V lost 5 bases and J lost 0 bases. The CDR3 runs 15 residues. Germline CDR1 is SGHTA and CDR2 is FQGTGA. The CDR3 loop is CASSPWDSSTDTQYF. In DNA, the CDR3 is TGTGCCAGCAGCCCCTGGGACAGCAGCACAGATACGCAGTATTTT.

This chain uses TRBV9 with TRBJ1-1; tentatively, D is TRBD1 (5 bases). This CDR3 spans 14 amino acids. Germline loops: CDR1 SGDLS, CDR2 YYNGEE. With 4 bases removed from V and 1 base from J, the gap between germline ends came to 11 bases. CDR3 DNA sequence: TGTGCCAGCAGCCCCAGGGAGGGGAACACTGAAGCTTTCTTT. Its protein product is CASSPREGNTEAFF.

The chain has TRBV5-1 and TRBJ2-1; 11 bases align to TRBD2. The CDR3 length is 16 residues. Germline V gene sequence: CDR1 SGHRS, CDR2 YFSETQ. J lost 6 bases, V lost 4 bases, and 9 bases had no gene match. The CDR3 coding sequence is TGCGCCAGCAGCCTGCGGGGTAGCGGGAGGGCCAATGAGCAGTTCTTC. It translates to CASSLRGSGRANEQFF.

This sequence joins TRBV25-1 and TRBJ2-3, with TRBD2 as a possible D gene (5 bases). CDR3 length: 11 residues. The V end lost 6 bases, the J end lost 4 bases, and 5 bases lay between the germline ends. Per germline, CDR1 MGHDK and CDR2 SYGVNS. This CDR3 is CASREADTQYF. The CDR3, as DNA: TGTGCCAGCAGGGAGGCAGATACGCAGTATTTT.

This chain links TRBV5-1 with TRBJ2-1; the D gene is possibly TRBD2 (6 bases). Germline values: CDR1 SGHRS, CDR2 YFSETQ. V was pared by 0 bases and J by 7 bases, with 14 bases between. This CDR3 is 15 amino acids long. CDR3 residues: CASSLGRSGGNEQFF. The CDR3 bases are TGCGCCAGCAGCTTGGGCCGGTCTGGAGGGAATGAGCAGTTCTTC.

The chain recombines TRBV6-1 with TRBJ2-3; 7 nucleotides line up with TRBD2. Germline V gene lookup returns CDR1 MNHNS and CDR2 SASEGT. V trimming: 0 bases; J trimming: 4 bases; junction bases outside the gene matches: 4. The CDR3 is 15 amino acids. The DNA of the CDR3 is TGTGCCAGCAGTGAAGCGCCGGGACTACCAGATACGCAGTATTTT. Its translation is CASSEAPGLPDTQYF.

This rearrangement joins TRBV27 to TRBJ2-1, with 14 bases fitting TRBD2. The germline gives CDR1 MNHEY, CDR2 SMNVEV (reference sequence). V shed 5 bases, J shed 1 base, and the junction held 7 bases outside the gene matches. The CDR3 has 18 residues. In nucleotides, the CDR3 is TGTGCCAGCAGTCGGGGACTAGCGGGAGCAGGGTCCTACAATGAGCAGTTCTTC. It encodes CASSRGLAGAGSYNEQFF.

This chain connects TRBV29-1 to TRBJ2-7, with 9 bases lining up with TRBD1. The V segment lost 4 bases and the J segment 3 bases; nucleotides outside the gene matches: 1. Looked up from germline, CDR1 is SQVTM and CDR2 is ANQGSEA. CDR3 size: 12 residues. Written as DNA, the CDR3 is TGCAGCGTTGGGGACAGGGTCTACGAGCAGTACTTC. It codes for CSVGDRVYEQYF.

A note on this clone: The identical CDR3 is also encoded by other nucleotide sequences in the sample. This sequence joins TRBV18 and TRBJ2-7; no clear D. V was trimmed by 1 base and J by 3 bases, leaving 4 bases between them. Germline V gives CDR1 KGHSH, CDR2 LQKENI. The CDR3 spans 12 residues. CDR3 amino acids: CASSPQSYEQYF. In DNA, the CDR3 is TGTGCCAGCTCACCACAGAGCTACGAGCAGTACTTC.

This chain joins TRBV28 and TRBJ1-5, with unresolved D. The V end was cut by 6 bases, the J end by 4 bases, with 10 bases between. There are 13 residues in the CDR3. CDR1 MDHEN and CDR2 SYDVKM come from the germline V gene. The CDR3 loop reads CASRPPPNQPQHF. The CDR3 nucleotides read TGTGCCAGCAGACCCCCTCCTAATCAGCCCCAGCATTTT.